The subject of this entry is one TCR beta chain. Its antigen is still unknown. Germline assignment: CDR1 SGHTA and CDR2 FQGNSA. V lost 4 bases, J lost 10 bases, and 9 bases stayed unmatched. The length of the CDR3 is 15 residues. This entry is derived from a study of OX40 agonist ivuxolimab in advanced cancers. Study-wide background: All patients had ivuxolimab intravenously every 2 weeks at 0.01 to 10 mg/kg. The dose-escalation cohort was over 65% male, with a mean age of about 56 years, ranging about 23 to 79.

Study-level findings and limits: Part of the nonresponder group also had normalized T-cell clonal expansion that was low. Clonal expansion from baseline to week 6 occurred in both CD4+ and CD8+ T cells.

Profiled with immunoSEQ multiplex PCR; TCRdb holds only in-frame clones, not every one. The sample has approximately 100,000 clones, approximately 86% seen once. The sequence was obtained from an adult with an advanced solid tumor such as melanoma, head and neck, liver or kidney cancer. The source was CD4+ or CD8+ T cells sorted from blood, collected in a trial of the OX40 agonist ivuxolimab. The chain couples TRBV7-2 to TRBJ1-6, with TRBD1 matching 8 bases. CDR3 nucleotides: TGTGCCAGCAGCTCCGGACAGGGAAACGACTCACCCCTCCACTTT. This encodes CASSSGQGNDSPLHF.